This TCR beta chain was observed in a study of shared clonotypes between healthy human individuals. Study-wide background: Plates per donor: three CD4 naive, three CD4 memory, two CD8 naive, one CD8 memory. Overall study results and limits: It was observed that around 5% of naive CD4 clonotypes were shared across several donors.

The J segment lost 6 bases and the V segment lost 0 bases, leaving 8 bases of the junction unmatched. The germline V gene encodes CDR1 SGDLS and CDR2 YYNGEE. The CDR3 has 16 amino acids. Participating donors were healthy, HIV-negative adults free of recent acute infections or vaccinations. A 200 ng quantity of DNA, roughly 29,000 T cell genomes, went into the sorted-subset replicate PCRs. The protocol was immunoSEQ multiplex PCR, while the TCRdb copy is restricted to in-frame clones and leaves out a portion. The repertoire consists of fewer than 1.8 million clones, with 98% occurring once and the leading ten covering about 0.4%. Of note for this clone: Its antigen is as yet unknown.

The rearrangement joins TRBV9 to TRBJ2-3; TRBD2 aligns across 9 bases. The receptor was derived from a man younger than 40 in good health. Source material: naive CD4+ T cells sorted from blood. Subset noted: CD45RA+ positively selected. CDR3 amino acids: CASSVGLAEGGDTQYF. For the CDR3, the DNA is TGTGCCAGCAGCGTAGGACTAGCGGAGGGGGGGGATACGCAGTATTTT.